The sequence of this T cell receptor beta chain was determined in a study of shared T cell receptors in the human thymus (dated by TCRdb to about 2021). As for the study more broadly: The study examined how the human thymus generates shared, self-reactive T-cell receptor alpha chains.

As to this clone: Its cognate antigen has yet to be identified. No clone much larger than this one lies a single base away; base qualities are absent.

The CDR3 measures 15 amino acids from cysteine to phenylalanine. The CDR3 DNA has 45 bases and is translated from base 1. CDR1 KGHSH and CDR2 LQKENI are derived from the germline V gene. V is cut by 6 bases and J by 3 bases, and the space between the germline ends is 14 bases. The method behind the library was the immunoSEQ multiplex PCR assay. Sourced from immuneACCESS, this table was stored by TCRdb with only in-frame sequences that have V and J called. A share of the clones is absent; for the studies checked, an unresolved V gene accounts for under half, and the remainder has no known explanation. The sample includes about 660,000 clones, with around 87% observed a single time. The top ten constitute over 0.008% of the sample. The data also belong to a second study, concerning human thymus T cells. As the second paper documents: Donors were immunologically healthy infants undergoing open corrective cardiac surgery for congenital heart defects in Finland. The thymus tissue came from surgical resects taken out during corrective cardiac surgery. Biased V and J gene segment usage appeared to be present in both thymic and peripheral blood repertoires. The related research found that thymic TCR repertoires overlapped highly between unrelated individuals. The study characterized TCR alpha and beta repertoires from fewer than 10 infant thymus samples and a few related peripheral blood samples. Donor ages ranged from 7 to 244 days, and the cohort comprised five to seven male and a couple of female infants. Thymocytes were released mechanically from tissue and stored at -70 °C as pellets of 10-30 million cells. Genomic DNA was extracted from frozen cell pellets with a QIAsymphony instrument. Using the immunoSEQ multiplex PCR assay, the TCRB and TCRAD loci were amplified from a standardized quantity of quality-controlled genomic DNA. The amplicons spanned the V(D)J region and were long enough to cover the CDR3 and allow V and J genes to be identified. Through the commercial immunoSEQ service, the amplicons were sequenced on an Illumina platform. Primer bias and sequencing errors were corrected as previously described, and TCRAD and TCRB were defined on the basis of the IMGT database. The repertoires were analysed using immunoSEQ Analyzer 3.0 and VDJTools for basic statistics, V/J segment usage, diversity estimates, rarefaction and pairwise overlap. To estimate diversity, the Chao1, ChaoE, Efron-Thisted, Shannon and inverse Simpson indices were applied, and diversity was also estimated on datasets down-sampled to the smallest sample. Repertoire overlap was assessed by strict matching of CDR3 nucleotide sequence, V gene and J gene, and clustering was done by Jaccard-based multidimensional scaling. Thymus samples yielded on average approximately 800,000 unique TCRB clonotypes, compared with roughly 76,000 from blood samples.

The sequencing sample was made of thymocytes. The TCR originated in a boy under three years old with a congenital heart defect. Donor details come from another sample of the same person, matched by shared clones. This chain joins TRBV18 to TRBJ1-4; perhaps TRBD1 is the D gene, with 6 bases matching. The bases are TGTGCCAGCTCCTTGCTGGGACACTCTAATGAAAAACTGTTTTTT. Its amino acids are CASSLLGHSNEKLFF. Here the CDR3 is joined to the reference TRBV18 and TRBJ1-4 genes, and the full variable domain is: NAGVMQNPRHLVRRRGQEARLRCSPMKGHSHVYWYRQLPEEGLKFMVYLQKENIIDESGMPKERFSAEFPKEGPSILRIQQVVRGDSAAYFCASSLLGHSNEKLFFGSGTQLSVL.